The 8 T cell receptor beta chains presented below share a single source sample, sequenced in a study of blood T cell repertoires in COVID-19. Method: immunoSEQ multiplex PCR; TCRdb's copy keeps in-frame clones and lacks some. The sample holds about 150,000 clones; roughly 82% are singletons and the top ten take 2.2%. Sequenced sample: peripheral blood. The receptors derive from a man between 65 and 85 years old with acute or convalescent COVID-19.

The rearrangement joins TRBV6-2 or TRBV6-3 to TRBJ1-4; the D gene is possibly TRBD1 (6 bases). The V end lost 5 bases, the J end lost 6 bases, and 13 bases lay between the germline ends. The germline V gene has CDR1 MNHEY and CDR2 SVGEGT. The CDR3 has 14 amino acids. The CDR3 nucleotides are TGTGCCAGCAGTCAGGGAGGGGGAGATGAAAAACTGTTTTTT. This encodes CASSQGGGDEKLFF.

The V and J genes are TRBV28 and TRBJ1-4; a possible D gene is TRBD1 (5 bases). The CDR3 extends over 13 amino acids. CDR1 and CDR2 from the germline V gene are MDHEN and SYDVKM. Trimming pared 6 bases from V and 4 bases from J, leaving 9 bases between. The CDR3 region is CASRATVNEKLFF. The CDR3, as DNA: TGTGCCAGCAGGGCGACAGTTAATGAAAAACTGTTTTTT.

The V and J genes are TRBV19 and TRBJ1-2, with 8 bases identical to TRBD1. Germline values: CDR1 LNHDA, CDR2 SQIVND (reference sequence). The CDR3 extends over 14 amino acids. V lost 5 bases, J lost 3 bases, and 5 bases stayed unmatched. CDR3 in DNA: TGTGCCAGTAGTCCACCGGACAGGGACTATGGCTACACCTTC. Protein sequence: CASSPPDRDYGYTF.

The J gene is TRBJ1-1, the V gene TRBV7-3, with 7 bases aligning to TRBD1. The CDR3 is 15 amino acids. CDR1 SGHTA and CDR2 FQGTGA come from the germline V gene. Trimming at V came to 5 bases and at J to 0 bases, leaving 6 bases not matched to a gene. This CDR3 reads CASSQTGLMNTEAFF. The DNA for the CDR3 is TGTGCCAGCAGCCAGACAGGGCTCATGAACACTGAAGCTTTCTTT.

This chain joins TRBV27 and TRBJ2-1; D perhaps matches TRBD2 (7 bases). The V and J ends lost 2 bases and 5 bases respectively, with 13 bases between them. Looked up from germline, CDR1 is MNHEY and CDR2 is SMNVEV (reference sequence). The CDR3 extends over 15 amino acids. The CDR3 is CASSLEGGPHNEQFF. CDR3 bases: TGTGCCAGCAGTTTAGAGGGGGGGCCCCACAATGAGCAGTTCTTC.

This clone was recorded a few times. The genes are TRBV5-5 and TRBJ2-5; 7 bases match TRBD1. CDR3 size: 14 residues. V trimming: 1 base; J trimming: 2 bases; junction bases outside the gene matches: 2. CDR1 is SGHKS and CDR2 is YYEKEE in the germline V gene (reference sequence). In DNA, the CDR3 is TGTGCCAGCAGCTTGCGCAGGGGGCAAGAGACCCAGTACTTC. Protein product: CASSLRRGQETQYF.

The CDR3 bases are TGTGCCAGCAGCTCGGGACTCATTAGCACAGATACGCAGTATTTT. It codes for CASSSGLISTDTQYF. The chain uses TRBV11-3 and TRBJ2-3; D is possibly TRBD2 (6 bases). Germline V gene data show CDR1 as SGHNT and CDR2 as YENEEA. With 4 bases removed from V and 0 bases from J, the gap between germline ends came to 11 bases. CDR3 size: 15 residues.

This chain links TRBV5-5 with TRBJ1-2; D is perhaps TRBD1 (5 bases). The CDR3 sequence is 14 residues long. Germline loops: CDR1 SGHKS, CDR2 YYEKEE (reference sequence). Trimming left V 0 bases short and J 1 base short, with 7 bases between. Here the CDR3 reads CASSLGQGNYGYTF. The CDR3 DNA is TGTGCCAGCAGCTTGGGGCAGGGTAACTATGGCTACACCTTC.